This entry concerns a single T cell receptor beta chain. Its antigen remains undetermined. No clone much larger than this one lies a single base away; base qualities are absent. Separate from the roughly 650-subject first cohort, the validation cohort of over 90 subjects was the group to which the donors belonged. This entry belongs to a study of cytomegalovirus exposure and HLA in healthy donors (dated by TCRdb to about 2017). In the study overall: A later analysis indicated that the roughly 120 validation repertoires were generated on the platform also employed for the roughly 730 repertoires of the first cohort. The study combined high-throughput TCR immunosequencing, statistical association of individual TCRs with disease status, and machine learning to predict cytomegalovirus infection status. The study aimed to test whether cataloging public T cell receptors could reveal signatures of past pathogen exposure. Besides the first cohort of 666 subjects, a separate validation cohort made up of about 120 different subjects was used.

The library was made by the immunoSEQ multiplex PCR assay. In the source study's methods: A statistical classification framework was developed to diagnose cytomegalovirus status using the catalog of TCR beta chain sequences. TCRdb obtained this table from immuneACCESS and retained in-frame rearrangements with V and J assigned. These tables miss some clones; where compared with another copy, unresolved V genes account for less than half of the shortfall, and the remainder is unexplained. D and trimming come from the DNA, and the V and J calls and clone size come from that table. This sample has 150,000 to 200,000 clones in its table, and 80% to 85% of those were observed once. The ten largest clones represent 10% to 13% of the sample. What the authors observed across the whole study: The authors suggested that the approach could potentially be extended to other disease states and immunological phenotypes. In vitro tests confirmed that a few of the cytomegalovirus-associated TCR beta chains recognize cytomegalovirus antigens. A later analysis found that TCRs clustered in the first cohort also tended to co-occur in the 120 validation repertoires, with 94% of cluster scores above 0. A total of 150 or so TCR beta chains were listed by the study as associated with cytomegalovirus. Cytomegalovirus status was reported to be diagnosed by the classifier with high specificity and sensitivity in both the original and validation cohorts. A later analysis had no HLA typing for the validation cohort, so co-occurrence there was scored across all 130 or so repertoires. Across donors, most TCR sequences were observed very rarely, whereas some public TCRs were present in many individuals.

Trimming at the junction amounts to 5 bases on V and 7 bases on J, and the germline ends lie 12 bases apart. The germline V gene encodes CDR1 SGHVS and CDR2 FNYEAQ. CDR3 length: 13 amino acids, cysteine to phenylalanine. Only the CDR3 region is kept as DNA, spanning 39 bases read in frame from base 1. The sample comprised PBMCs. The sequence links TRBV7-6 to TRBJ2-1, with no confident D gene call. The TCR comes from a man aged 25 to 40 in good health and CMV-seropositive. The sequenced DNA is TGTGCCAGCAGCCTACGTACGAGGAATGAGCAGTTCTTC. It codes for CASSLRTRNEQFF.